This T cell receptor beta chain was identified during a study of blood T cell repertoires in COVID-19. About the study: Some COVID-19 samples were acute and others convalescent; all came from the United States, Italy and Spain. Sources were T cells, B-cell-depleted T cells, or PBMCs; the material itself was cDNA or gDNA.

In the authors' workflow: By means of reference gene primer amplification, nucleated cell counts were estimated. Method: immunoSEQ multiplex PCR; TCRdb's copy keeps in-frame clones and lacks some. The D gene and trimming were derived from the DNA, and the V and J assignments and clone size from that table. The table includes about 160,000 clones, approximately 84% detected once. Trimming pared 2 bases from V and 4 bases from J, leaving 9 bases between. The CDR3 covers 13 residues. Germline lookup yields CDR1 SEHNR and CDR2 FQNEAQ (reference sequence). What was sequenced was peripheral blood. The clonotype originates from a woman older than 75 with acute or convalescent COVID-19. The rearrangement uses TRBV7-9 and TRBJ2-7; D possibly corresponds to TRBD1 (6 bases). DNA of the CDR3: TGTGCCAGCAGCTTAACACAGGGATACGAGCAGTACTTC. It translates to CASSLTQGYEQYF.